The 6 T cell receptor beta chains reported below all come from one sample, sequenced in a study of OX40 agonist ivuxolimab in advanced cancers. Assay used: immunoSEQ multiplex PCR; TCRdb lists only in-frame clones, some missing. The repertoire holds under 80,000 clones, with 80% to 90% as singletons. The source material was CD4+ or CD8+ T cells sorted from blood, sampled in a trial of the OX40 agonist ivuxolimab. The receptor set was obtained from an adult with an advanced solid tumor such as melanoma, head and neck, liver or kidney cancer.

CDR3 region: CASSLGQGDQPQHF. The CDR3 region has the DNA TGTGCCAGCAGCTTGGGACAGGGGGATCAGCCCCAGCATTTT. This sequence joins TRBV7-9 and TRBJ1-5, with 11 bases fitting TRBD1. CDR3 length equals 14 residues. Trimming took 3 bases from V and 5 from J; bases not matched to a gene: 0. CDR1 is SEHNR and CDR2 is FQNEAQ in the germline V gene (reference sequence).

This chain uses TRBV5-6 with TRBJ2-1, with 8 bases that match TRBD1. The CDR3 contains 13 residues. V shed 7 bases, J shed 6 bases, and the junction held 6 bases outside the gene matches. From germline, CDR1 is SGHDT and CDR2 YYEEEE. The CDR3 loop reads CASARTGFNEQFF. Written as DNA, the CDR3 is TGTGCCAGCGCTCGGACAGGGTTCAATGAGCAGTTCTTC.

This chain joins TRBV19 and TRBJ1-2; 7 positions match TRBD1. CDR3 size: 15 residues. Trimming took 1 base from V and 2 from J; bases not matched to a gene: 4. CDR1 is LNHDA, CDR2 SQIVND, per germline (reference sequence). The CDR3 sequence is CASSIVGTENYGYTF. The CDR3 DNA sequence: TGTGCCAGTAGTATAGTTGGGACAGAGAACTATGGCTACACCTTC.

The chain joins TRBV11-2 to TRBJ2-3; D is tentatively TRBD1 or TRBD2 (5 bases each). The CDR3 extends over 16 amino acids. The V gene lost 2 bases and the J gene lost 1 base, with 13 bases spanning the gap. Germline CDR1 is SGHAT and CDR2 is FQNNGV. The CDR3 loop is CASSLRTTGRTDTQYF. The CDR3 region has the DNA TGTGCCAGCAGCTTAAGGACCACGGGACGCACAGATACGCAGTATTTT.

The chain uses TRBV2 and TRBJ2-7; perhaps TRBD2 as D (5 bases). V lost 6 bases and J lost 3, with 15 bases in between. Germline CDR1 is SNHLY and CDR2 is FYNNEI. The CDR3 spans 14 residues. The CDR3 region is CASRVRGEGYEQYF. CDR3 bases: TGTGCCAGCAGGGTACGGGGAGAGGGCTACGAGCAGTACTTC.

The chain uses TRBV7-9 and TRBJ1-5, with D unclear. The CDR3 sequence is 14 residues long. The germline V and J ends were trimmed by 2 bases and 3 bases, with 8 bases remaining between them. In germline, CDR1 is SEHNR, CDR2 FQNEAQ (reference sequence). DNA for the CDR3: TGTGCCAGCAGCTTACGAGGTTCCAATCAGCCCCAGCATTTT. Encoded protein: CASSLRGSNQPQHF.